This entry concerns a single TCR beta chain. The target antigen is unknown. The data derive from a study of molecular identifiers for immune sequencing clone quantification. Points from the study as a whole: A shared barcode on identical TCR molecules could lead to underestimated sizes for highly expanded clones. Spiked Jurkat TCR RNA equal to one cell could reportedly be picked out among 850,000 to 1,000,000 naive cells.

TCRdb called the PCR reads again in MiXCR, with one record for every CDR3 protein. The sample contains some 650,000 distinct CDR3 sequences, less than 20% of which appear only once. Sorting defined naive CD8 T cells as CD8+CD4-CCR7+CD45RA+. This receptor was taken from a human donor in good health. Some libraries in this study had Jurkat cell RNA spiked in. The sequenced sample was naive CD8+ T cells from blood, with Jurkat cell RNA spiked in. Subset in this sample: FACS-sorted CD8+CD4-CCR7+CD45RA+ naive T cells.

The CDR3 spells CASSSGKDTQYF. CDR3 coding DNA: TGTGCCAGCAGCTCGGGGAAGGATACGCAGTATTTT. The V and J genes are TRBV13 and TRBJ2-3, with D possibly being TRBD2 (5 bases). Germline V gene lookup returns CDR1 PRHDT and CDR2 FYEKMQ (reference sequence). Trimming took 4 bases from V and 6 from J, leaving 8 bases between them. This CDR3 has 12 amino acids.